This TCR beta chain was retrieved from a study of response to subunit inactivated influenza vaccine. Study observations and caveats: The authors put forward the suggestion that each seasonal influenza vaccination may bring in only a limited number of new T cells.

As to this clonotype: What it binds is unknown.

MiXCR was run by TCRdb on the RT-PCR reads, yielding one entry per CDR3 protein. This sample has 500,000 to 650,000 distinct CDR3 sequences; around 8% occur once, and the top ten carry 13%. V trimming: 6 bases; J trimming: 1 base; junction bases outside the gene matches: 8. In germline, CDR1 is SGHTA, CDR2 FQGNSA. CDR3 length: 15 residues. V gene TRBV7-2 combines with J gene TRBJ1-1, with 7 bases lining up with TRBD1. Specimen: PBMCs from blood, collected approximately 25 months after vaccination. This TCR came from a man in his fifties or sixties who received an inactivated influenza vaccine. The CDR3: CASRSPGQKNTEAFF. As DNA, the CDR3 is TGTGCCAGCAGGTCCCCGGGACAGAAGAACACTGAAGCTTTCTTT.